This entry describes one T cell receptor (beta chain). The table lists this clone with a few counts. Its antigen has not been determined. One base away there is no much larger clone; base qualities are not given. This specimen belongs to a study of T cell changes during pregnancy in multiple sclerosis (dated 2019 in TCRdb). Regarding the study in general: Changes in the T cell repertoire over the course of pregnancy were examined in this study in women with multiple sclerosis.

V loses 5 bases at its end and J loses 3 bases; junction bases beyond the gene matches: 4. Reading from cysteine to phenylalanine, the CDR3 counts 15 amino acids. Only the CDR3 portion is preserved as DNA: 45 bases, with reading frame beginning at the first base. From a lookup of the germline V gene (reference sequence), CDR1 and CDR2 are LNHDA and SQIVND. The method was the immunoSEQ multiplex PCR assay. TCRdb stores this immuneACCESS table with in-frame sequences only. Part of the clones is absent; in the studies checked, under half of the shortfall reflects unresolved V genes, and no reason is known for the rest. The sample table shows 50,000 to 60,000 clones, and 70% to 90% are seen once. The ten largest clones take up 0.45% to 0.65% of the sample.

The sequence was obtained from a female donor with multiple sclerosis, enrolled in a pregnancy study. The sample in question was CD4+ T cells from peripheral blood mononuclear cells, obtained in the first trimester of pregnancy. The sequence joins TRBV19 to TRBJ2-1; TRBD2 agrees with 10 junctional bases. The CDR3 amino acid sequence is: CASSSGTSDYNEQFF. DNA sequence: TGTGCCAGTAGTTCGGGGACTAGCGACTACAATGAGCAGTTCTTC. Beyond the CDR3, the reference TRBV19 and TRBJ2-1 genes provide the residues; the full variable domain reads: DGGITQSPKYLFRKEGQNVTLSCEQNLNHDAMYWYRQDPGQGLRLIYYSQIVNDFQKGDIAEGYSVSREKKESFPLTVTSAQKNPTAFYLCASSSGTSDYNEQFFGPGTRLTVL.